This TCR beta chain stems from a study of cytomegalovirus exposure and HLA in healthy donors. Study-level background: The same platform was used for the 130 or so validation repertoires as for the approximately 720 first-cohort repertoires, as reported in a later analysis. Study-level points and caveats: Clusters of TCRs from the first cohort tended to co-occur in the 130 or so validation repertoires (as a later analysis found). The CMV antigen specificity of a few CMV-associated chains was confirmed through in vitro analysis. The investigators catalogued 164 TCR beta chains as cytomegalovirus-associated.

The method was immunoSEQ multiplex PCR; TCRdb's version includes in-frame clones alone and lacks a portion of them. The table shows some 200,000 clones, with about 89% occurring only once. The germline gives CDR1 MNHEY, CDR2 SMNVEV (reference sequence). V lost 3 bases, J lost 8 bases, and 8 bases lay in between. This CDR3 comprises 12 residues. Note on this clone: Its antigen is undetermined.

The clonotype comes from a man aged 30-40 years in good health and CMV-seropositive. Sequenced input: PBMCs. This sequence joins TRBV27 and TRBJ2-1, with D hard to call. For the CDR3, the DNA is TGTGCCAGCAGTTTCGGATCGGATGAGCAGTTCTTC. The encoded protein is CASSFGSDEQFF.